Presented here are 8 T cell receptor beta chains from one specimen sequenced in a study of cytomegalovirus exposure and HLA in healthy donors. Primers for the PCR totalled 60 Vbeta and 13 Jbeta. Sequenced by immunoSEQ multiplex PCR; TCRdb stores in-frame clones only, minus some. The repertoire holds more than 200,000 clones, with roughly 80% as singletons. The specimen sequenced was PBMCs. The receptors shown here come from a girl aged 10-17 years in good health and CMV-seronegative.

The sample holds one count of this clone. The rearrangement joins TRBV6-1 to TRBJ2-7; D is unclear. Germline V gene sequence: CDR1 MNHNS, CDR2 SASEGT. CDR3 length: 13 amino acids. V was pared by 3 bases and J by 2 bases, with 8 bases between. The CDR3 here is CASSEERAYEQYF. DNA of the CDR3: TGTGCCAGCAGTGAGGAGCGAGCCTACGAGCAGTACTTC.

This chain connects TRBV19 to TRBJ1-2, with D unclear. Looked up from germline, CDR1 is LNHDA and CDR2 is SQIVND (reference sequence). The CDR3 totals 13 residues. The V gene lost 3 bases and the J gene lost 3 bases, with 8 bases spanning the gap. CDR3 coding DNA: TGTGCCAGTAGTATTAGTACAGACTATGGCTACACCTTC. It yields the protein CASSISTDYGYTF.

The chain couples TRBV10-3 to TRBJ2-7; TRBD1 aligns across 10 bases. The CDR3 has 16 residues. The germline V gene has CDR1 ENHRY and CDR2 SYGVKD. The junction had 9 bases not matched to a gene; V was cut back by 6 bases and J by 1 base. In nucleotides, the CDR3 is TGTGCCATCAGGAGCCCGCGGACAGGGGGATCCTACGAGCAGTACTTC. Translation: CAIRSPRTGGSYEQYF.

The chain recombines TRBV28 with TRBJ1-2; D remains unclear. This CDR3 has 13 residues. Germline V lookup: CDR1 MDHEN, CDR2 SYDVKM. Trimming took off 2 bases at V and 5 bases at J, with 9 bases between the two ends. CDR3 sequence (DNA): TGTGCCAGCAGTTTAGATCAGACATATGGCTACACCTTC. As protein: CASSLDQTYGYTF.

This chain connects TRBV4-1 to TRBJ1-3; TRBD1 agrees at 8 bases. Trimming at V came to 1 base and at J to 0 bases, leaving 8 bases not matched to a gene. Germline lookup yields CDR1 MGHRA and CDR2 YSYEKL. CDR3 length: 18 residues. The CDR3 region is CASSQVKPGTGSGNTIYF. Written as DNA, the CDR3 is TGCGCCAGCAGCCAAGTTAAACCCGGGACAGGCTCTGGAAACACCATATATTTT.

The CDR3 coding sequence is TGTGGGGTGGTAGGGTTTGGGGGACACTCCTACGAGCAGTACTTC. It yields the protein CGVVGFGGHSYEQYF. The chain combines TRBV28 with TRBJ2-7, with D perhaps TRBD1 (6 bases). Germline V gene data show CDR1 as MDHEN and CDR2 as SYDVKM. This CDR3 has 15 amino acids.

The CDR3 DNA sequence: TGTGCCAGCAGTATCCGACAGAACTATGGCTACACCTTC. This encodes CASSIRQNYGYTF. The rearrangement uses TRBV28 and TRBJ1-2; D is perhaps TRBD1 (5 bases). Trimming stripped 5 bases from V and 2 bases from J, with 9 bases between. Per the germline V gene, CDR1 is MDHEN and CDR2 is SYDVKM. The CDR3 extends over 13 amino acids.

This rearrangement joins TRBV18 to TRBJ2-5, with 8 bases aligning to TRBD1. This CDR3 has 16 residues. With V trimmed by 3 bases and J by 0 bases, 6 bases remained unmatched. Per the germline V gene, CDR1 is KGHSH and CDR2 is LQKENI. CDR3 loop: CASSPGDRSNQETQYF. The CDR3 region has the DNA TGTGCCAGCTCACCCGGGGACAGGTCGAACCAAGAGACCCAGTACTTC.